Listed here are 6 T cell receptor beta chains from one sample, sequenced in a study of vaccination and CD4 T cells after COVID-19. Cultured CD4+ T cell DNA underwent sequencing with the Oncomine TCR Beta short-read assay. Genomic DNA extraction was carried out from cultured CD4+ T cells. TCRdb independently ran MiXCR on the PCR reads; one entry per CDR3 protein. This table has under 11,000 distinct CDR3 sequences, around 26% appearing once. The antigens for these receptors are not known. The treatment denotes: roughly 11-day PBMC culture with coronavirus spike peptide pools or control peptides (ViraFEST assay). Researchers collected the unexposed donor's CD4+ T cells before the COVID-19 pandemic (2011-2018). The sequencing sample was made of CD4+ T cells from blood, cultured in vitro. These TCRs come from a human donor in good health.

The chain joins TRBV9 to TRBJ2-7; 9 bases match TRBD1. The CDR3 covers 15 residues. From germline, CDR1 is SGDLS and CDR2 YYNGEE. The trim removed 1 base at V and 5 bases at J, leaving 7 bases unmatched. This CDR3 reads CASSVTGTGIHEQYF. Here the CDR3 DNA reads TGTGCCAGCAGCGTAACCGGGACAGGGATCCACGAGCAGTACTTC.

This clonotype was counted only a few times. This chain uses TRBV4-3 with TRBJ2-6; D is ambiguous. The CDR3 has 16 amino acids. V was trimmed by 1 base and J by 2 bases, leaving 9 bases between them. Germline V gene lookup returns CDR1 LGHNA and CDR2 YSLEER. CDR3 loop: CASSQASGAGANVLTF. The CDR3 bases are TGCGCCAGCAGCCAAGCTTCGGGTGCTGGGGCCAACGTCCTGACTTTC.

The chain has TRBV15 and TRBJ2-3; D is uncertain. V was pared by 5 bases and J by 6 bases, with 6 bases between. Germline V gene data show CDR1 as LNHNV and CDR2 as YYDKDF (reference sequence). The CDR3 contains 11 residues. The CDR3 loop is CATSSLDTQYF. As DNA, the CDR3 is TGTGCCACCAGCTCCCTTGATACGCAGTATTTT.

This clonotype has just a few counts. The V call is TRBV6-1, the J call TRBJ1-1; D not resolved. The CDR3 is made up of 13 amino acids. Between the trimmed V and J ends, which lost 7 bases and 1 base, there was a span of 10 bases. The germline gives CDR1 MNHNS, CDR2 SASEGT. The CDR3 DNA reads TGTGCCAGCACCCAAGGACGGAACACTGAAGCTTTCTTT. Residues: CASTQGRNTEAFF.

V is TRBV28 and J is TRBJ2-7, with 10 bases aligning to TRBD2. Germline V gene sequence: CDR1 MDHEN, CDR2 SYDVKM. V dropped 8 bases and J dropped 2; count of bases not matched to a gene: 3. This CDR3 has 13 residues. The CDR3 region has the DNA TGTGCCAGCCAAACTAGCGGGGCCTACGAGCAGTACTTC. Its protein product is CASQTSGAYEQYF.

CDR3 nucleotides: TGTGCCAGCCCCCCAAACAGGGGCGATGAGCAGTTCTTC. Its translation is CASPPNRGDEQFF. The V call is TRBV6-1, the J call TRBJ2-1; 7 nucleotides line up with TRBD1. CDR3 length: 13 amino acids. V was clipped by 8 bases and J by 8 bases; unmatched bases: 9. The germline V gene encodes CDR1 MNHNS and CDR2 SASEGT.